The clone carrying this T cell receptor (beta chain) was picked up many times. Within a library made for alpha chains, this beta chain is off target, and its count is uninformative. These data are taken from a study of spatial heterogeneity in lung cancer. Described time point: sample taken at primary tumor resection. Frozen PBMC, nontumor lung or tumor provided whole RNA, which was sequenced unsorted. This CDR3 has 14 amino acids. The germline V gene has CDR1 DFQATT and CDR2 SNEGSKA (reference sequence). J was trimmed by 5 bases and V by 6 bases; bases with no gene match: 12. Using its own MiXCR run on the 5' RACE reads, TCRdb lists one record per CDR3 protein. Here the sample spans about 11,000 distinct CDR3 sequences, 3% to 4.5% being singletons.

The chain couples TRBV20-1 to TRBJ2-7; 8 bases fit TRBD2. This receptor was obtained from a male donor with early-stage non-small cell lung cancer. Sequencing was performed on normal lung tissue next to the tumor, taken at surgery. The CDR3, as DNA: TGCAGTGCACTAGGACGGACTAGCCCCCACGAGCAGTACTTC. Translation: CSALGRTSPHEQYF.